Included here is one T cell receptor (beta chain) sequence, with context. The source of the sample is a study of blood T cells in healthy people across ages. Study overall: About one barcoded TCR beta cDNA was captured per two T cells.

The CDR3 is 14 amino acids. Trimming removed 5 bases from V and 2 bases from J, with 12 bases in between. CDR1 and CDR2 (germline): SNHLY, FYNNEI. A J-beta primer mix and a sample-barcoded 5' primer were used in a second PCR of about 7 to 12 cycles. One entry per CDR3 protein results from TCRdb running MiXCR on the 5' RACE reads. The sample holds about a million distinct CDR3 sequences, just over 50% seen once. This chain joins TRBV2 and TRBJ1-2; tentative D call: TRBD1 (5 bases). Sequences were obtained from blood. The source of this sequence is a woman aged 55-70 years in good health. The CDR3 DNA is TGTGCCAGCAGTTTCGAGGCAGGGAACTATGGCTACACCTTC. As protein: CASSFEAGNYGYTF. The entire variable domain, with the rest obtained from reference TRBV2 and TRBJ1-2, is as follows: EPEVTQTPSHQVTQMGQEVILRCVPISNHLYFYWYRQILGQKVEFLVSFYNNEISEKSEIFDDQFSVERPDGSNFTLKIRSTKLEDSAMYFCASSFEAGNYGYTFGSGTRLTVV.